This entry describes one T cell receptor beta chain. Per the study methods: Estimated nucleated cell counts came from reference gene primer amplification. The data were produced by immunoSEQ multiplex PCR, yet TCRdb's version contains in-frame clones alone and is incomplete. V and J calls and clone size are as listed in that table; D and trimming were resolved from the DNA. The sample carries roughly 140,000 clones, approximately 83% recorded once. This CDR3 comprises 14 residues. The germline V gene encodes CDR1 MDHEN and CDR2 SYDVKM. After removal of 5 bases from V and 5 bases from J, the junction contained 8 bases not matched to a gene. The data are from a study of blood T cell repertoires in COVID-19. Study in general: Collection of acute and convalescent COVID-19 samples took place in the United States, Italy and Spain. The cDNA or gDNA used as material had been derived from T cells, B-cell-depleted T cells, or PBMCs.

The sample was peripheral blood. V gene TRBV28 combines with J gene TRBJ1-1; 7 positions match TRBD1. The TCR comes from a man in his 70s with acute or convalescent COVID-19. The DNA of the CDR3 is TGTGCCAGCAGTCCACCTTCAGGGGGGACTGAAGCTTTCTTT. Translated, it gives CASSPPSGGTEAFF.